These 4 T cell receptor beta chains share one sample of origin, sequenced in a study of blood T cell repertoires in COVID-19. Produced via immunoSEQ multiplex PCR; TCRdb's table is partial and in-frame only. Of roughly 150,000 clones detected, about 87% appear once; the ten largest clones hold more than 5%. Material for sequencing was peripheral blood. The receptors come from a human donor in a cohort sampled during active COVID-19.

The rearrangement joins TRBV18 to TRBJ2-3; 7 bases are a match to TRBD2. The CDR3 extends over 16 amino acids. Trimming removed 6 bases from V and 0 bases from J; junction bases left unmatched: 9. Per germline, CDR1 KGHSH and CDR2 LQKENI. Here the CDR3 reads CASSPPLAVSTDTQYF. DNA for the CDR3: TGTGCCAGCTCTCCCCCCCTAGCGGTTAGCACAGATACGCAGTATTTT.

The chain employs TRBV6-1 and TRBJ2-3; the D is unclear. This CDR3 is built from 15 residues. V was pared by 2 bases and J by 5 bases, with 14 bases between. The germline V gene encodes CDR1 MNHNS and CDR2 SASEGT. For the CDR3, the DNA is TGTGCCAGCAGTGAATGGCAGGTTATGGGAGATACGCAGTATTTT. Its protein is CASSEWQVMGDTQYF.

This chain uses TRBV24-1 with TRBJ2-1; 10 bases match TRBD1. The CDR3 is 17 amino acids. Trimming took 2 bases from V and 4 from J; bases not matched to a gene: 7. Looked up from germline, CDR1 is KGHDR and CDR2 is SFDVKD. CDR3 sequence: CATSDSPTGGPYNEQFF. The CDR3, as DNA: TGTGCCACCAGTGATTCCCCGACAGGGGGCCCTTACAATGAGCAGTTCTTC.

This clone has just a few counts. This CDR3 reads CASSLGLGDRGHNEQFF. Written as DNA, the CDR3 is TGTGCCAGCAGCTTAGGATTAGGGGACAGGGGCCACAATGAGCAGTTCTTC. The chain is built from TRBV7-6 and TRBJ2-1; 10 bases align to TRBD1. Trimming removed 1 base from V and 5 bases from J; junction bases left unmatched: 8. Germline values: CDR1 SGHVS, CDR2 FNYEAQ. The CDR3 totals 17 residues.